These 27 T cell receptor beta chains were all obtained from the same sample, sequenced in a study of post-analysis software for immune sequencing data. These receptors lack a known antigen. Unique molecular identifiers featured in each of the TCR beta cDNA libraries. TCRdb re-analysed the PCR reads in MiXCR, keeping a single row per CDR3 protein. The repertoire holds hundreds of thousands of distinct CDR3 sequences, with around 60% as singletons. Whole-study results and caveats: Patients carried roughly 5 TRBV segments more frequently than controls did, and TRBV5-6, TRBV5-1 and TRBV20-1 were among them.

The sample taken for sequencing was blood. The receptors were gathered from a girl aged 2 to 10 with multiple sclerosis.

Of note for this clonotype: The junction departs from the called germline gene at one end, perhaps through a read error. V gene TRBV9 combines with J gene TRBJ2-3, with D unclear. Germline V lookup: CDR1 SGDLS, CDR2 YYNGEE. This CDR3 spans 14 amino acids. The CDR3 here is CACSQDAPTDTQYF. In DNA form, the CDR3 reads TGTGCCTGCAGCCAAGACGCCCCCACAGATACGCAGTATTTT.

This clonotype was detected only a few times. The gene calls are TRBV28 and TRBJ2-1; TRBD2 matches at 9 bases. The germline V gene encodes CDR1 MDHEN and CDR2 SYDVKM. With 6 bases clipped from V and 8 bases from J, the junction kept 14 bases outside the gene matches. The CDR3 has 16 residues. The CDR3 sequence: CASRTFSGRKIDEQFF. The CDR3 nucleotides are TGTGCCAGCAGGACCTTTAGCGGGAGAAAGATCGATGAGCAGTTCTTC.

In its sample, this clonotype was seen once. CDR3 in amino acids: CASRQTGFEQYF. The DNA of the CDR3 is TGTGCCAGCAGGCAGACAGGGTTCGAGCAGTACTTC. The V call is TRBV11-2, the J call TRBJ2-7; 7 nucleotides agree with TRBD1. This CDR3 has 12 residues. Per germline, CDR1 SGHAT and CDR2 FQNNGV. After removal of 6 bases from V and 6 bases from J, the junction contained 5 bases not matched to a gene.

The CDR3 protein is CASKSSGLSTDTQYF. The DNA of the CDR3 is TGCGCCAGCAAATCCAGCGGGCTAAGCACAGATACGCAGTATTTT. This chain uses TRBV5-1 with TRBJ2-3; maybe TRBD2 (6 bases). Deletions cut 6 bases from V and 0 bases from J, with 14 bases between. The CDR3 has 15 amino acids. The germline V gene encodes CDR1 SGHRS and CDR2 YFSETQ.

This clonotype has a handful of counts. V usage is TRBV2 and J usage is TRBJ2-1; perhaps D is TRBD1 or TRBD2 (5 bases each). V was trimmed by 5 bases and J by 10 bases, leaving 12 bases between them. The CDR3 sequence is 12 residues long. Germline CDR1 reads SNHLY; CDR2 reads FYNNEI. The CDR3 loop is CASSSGAGEQFF. CDR3 DNA: TGTGCCAGCAGTTCCGGGGCGGGCGAGCAGTTCTTC.

The rearrangement joins TRBV6-6 to TRBJ2-7; weak D call: TRBD2 (6 bases). The DNA matches TRBJ2-5 better at its end, which makes the J call doubtful. Looked up from germline, CDR1 is MNHNY and CDR2 is SVGAGI (reference sequence). The CDR3 spans 15 residues. In DNA form, the CDR3 reads TGTGCCAGCAGTCCCGGTCCCGGGGGTCGAGAGACCCAGTACTTC. It codes for CASSPGPGGRETQYF.

This CDR3 is CSGTAGIETQYF. In DNA, the CDR3 is TGCAGTGGGACAGCGGGAATCGAGACCCAGTACTTC. The chain employs TRBV20-1 and TRBJ2-5; D possibly corresponds to TRBD2 (7 bases). The ends were cut back, 7 bases at V and 5 bases at J, with 14 bases in the middle. In germline, CDR1 is DFQATT, CDR2 SNEGSKA (reference sequence). The CDR3 covers 12 residues.

The chain recombines TRBV10-2 with TRBJ1-3; D is undetermined. This CDR3 has 14 amino acids. Germline lookup yields CDR1 WSHSY and CDR2 SAAADI. In DNA, the CDR3 is TGCGCTACCTACCCCAGAACCTCTGGAAACACCATATATTTT. It encodes CATYPRTSGNTIYF.

The genes are TRBV4-2 and TRBJ2-1; unclear D gene. This CDR3 has 13 residues. Per the germline V gene, CDR1 is LGHNA and CDR2 is YNFKEQ. V lost 2 bases to trimming and J lost 5 bases, with 7 bases between them. CDR3 protein: CASSQIRNNEQFF. The DNA of the CDR3 is TGTGCCAGCAGCCAAATTCGTAACAATGAGCAGTTCTTC.

The chain is built from TRBV7-2 and TRBJ2-3, with TRBD2 identical over 8 bases. Germline V gene data show CDR1 as SGHTA and CDR2 as FQGNSA. CDR3 length: 16 residues. V trimming: 0 bases; J trimming: 6 bases; junction bases outside the gene matches: 8. This CDR3 reads CASSLAGGRRGDTQYF. The CDR3 DNA reads as TGTGCCAGCAGCTTAGCGGGCGGGAGGCGAGGGGATACGCAGTATTTT.

CDR3: CASSLGLAGLQETQYF. CDR3 bases: TGTGCCAGCAGTTTAGGCCTAGCGGGGCTACAAGAGACCCAGTACTTC. The chain employs TRBV12-3 or TRBV12-4 and TRBJ2-5; 9 nucleotides line up with TRBD2. The V segment lost 1 base and the J segment 2 bases; nucleotides outside the gene matches: 5. The CDR3 spans 16 residues.

The J gene is TRBJ2-5, the V gene TRBV10-3; either TRBD1 or TRBD2 may fit D (5 bases each). Germline V lookup: CDR1 ENHRY, CDR2 SYGVKD. CDR3 length: 11 amino acids. The V end was cut by 10 bases, the J end by 5 bases, with 11 bases between. Here the CDR3 reads CATGGEETQYF. The CDR3 region has the DNA TGTGCCACTGGGGGAGAGGAGACCCAGTACTTC.

The chain has TRBV15 and TRBJ2-5; 8 positions match TRBD2. This CDR3 is built from 16 residues. V shed 3 bases and J 0 bases; nucleotides not matched to a gene: 6. CDR1 is LNHNV and CDR2 is YYDKDF in the germline V gene (reference sequence). This CDR3 reads CATSSTAGDYQETQYF. CDR3 nucleotide sequence: TGTGCCACCAGCAGTACAGCGGGAGACTACCAAGAGACCCAGTACTTC. Using reference TRBV15 and TRBJ2-5 for the parts outside the CDR3, the full variable domain is DAMVIQNPRYQVTQFGKPVTLSCSQTLNHNVMYWYQQKSSQAPKLLFHYYDKDFNNEADTPDNFQSRRPNTSFCFLDIRSPGLGDTAMYLCATSSTAGDYQETQYFGPGTRLLVL.

The V call is TRBV11-2, the J call TRBJ1-2, with 7 bases that match TRBD1. CDR1 and CDR2 from the germline V gene are SGHAT and FQNNGV. The junction had 14 bases not matched to a gene; V was cut back by 5 bases and J by 5 bases. The CDR3 length is 16 residues. This chain's CDR3 is CASSPPRGPRGYGYTF. In nucleotides, the CDR3 is TGTGCCAGCAGCCCCCCTAGGGGGCCCAGGGGTTATGGCTACACCTTC.

The rearrangement joins TRBV6-4 to TRBJ1-6; D is uncertain. The CDR3 sequence is 14 residues long. Germline CDR1 is MRHNA and CDR2 is SNTAGT. V was trimmed by 3 bases and J by 6 bases, leaving 9 bases between them. The CDR3 nucleotides read TGTGCCAGCAGTGAATCTAGGCCTAATTCACCCCTCCACTTT. Its protein product is CASSESRPNSPLHF.

The chain is built from TRBV4-1 and TRBJ2-1; TRBD2 matches 9 bases. Germline V gene data show CDR1 as MGHRA and CDR2 as YSYEKL. J gave up 7 bases and V 0 bases, and 7 bases lay outside the gene matches. CDR3 length: 16 amino acids. This CDR3 is CASSQEPAGGFNEQFF. CDR3 coding DNA: TGCGCCAGCAGCCAAGAGCCAGCGGGAGGATTTAATGAGCAGTTCTTC.

The chain combines TRBV3-1 with TRBJ2-1, with a tentative D call TRBD1 (5 bases). The CDR3 totals 16 residues. The V gene lost 3 bases and the J gene lost 0 bases, with 12 bases spanning the gap. Germline V lookup: CDR1 LGHDT, CDR2 YNNKEL (reference sequence). Here the CDR3 DNA reads TGTGCCAGCAGCCAGACCCGACAGAGCTCCTACAATGAGCAGTTCTTC. Encoded protein: CASSQTRQSSYNEQFF.

This clonotype was observed many times. The chain carries TRBV25-1 and TRBJ2-3; D possibly corresponds to TRBD1 (6 bases). V dropped 3 bases and J dropped 0 bases, with 16 bases sitting between them. Germline values: CDR1 MGHDK, CDR2 SYGVNS. The CDR3 runs to 17 residues. The DNA of the CDR3 is TGTGCCAGCAGTGACCATCCCGGGACAAATAGCACAGATACGCAGTATTTT. Translation gives CASSDHPGTNSTDTQYF.

This clonotype has just a few counts. This chain links TRBV2 with TRBJ2-1; tentatively, D is TRBD1 or TRBD2 (5 bases each). Germline V lookup: CDR1 SNHLY, CDR2 FYNNEI. The CDR3 length is 15 residues. Trimming left V 6 bases short and J 8 bases short, with 20 bases between. This chain's CDR3 is CASRPRGVRVDEQFF. CDR3 in DNA: TGTGCCAGCAGACCCCGAGGGGTTCGGGTGGATGAGCAGTTCTTC.

The V and J genes are TRBV10-3 and TRBJ2-5, with 7 bases identical to TRBD2. The CDR3 extends over 13 amino acids. Trimming at V came to 6 bases and at J to 1 base, leaving 2 bases not matched to a gene. From germline, CDR1 is ENHRY and CDR2 SYGVKD. CDR3 residues: CAISLAAQETQYF. The CDR3 nucleotides read TGTGCCATCAGCCTAGCGGCCCAAGAGACCCAGTACTTC.

J is TRBJ2-1 and V is TRBV7-9, with 12 bases identical to TRBD2. Germline-derived CDR1 and CDR2 are SEHNR and FQNEAQ (reference sequence). V lost 1 base to trimming and J lost 15 bases; unmatched junction nucleotides: 4. The length of the CDR3 is 13 residues. The CDR3 DNA reads TGTGCCAGCAGCTTAGAGGCTAGCGGGGGGGCGTTCTTC. This translates into CASSLEASGGAFF.

This chain uses TRBV25-1 with TRBJ2-5; the match to TRBD2 covers 12 bases. The V segment lost 2 bases and the J segment 5 bases; nucleotides outside the gene matches: 9. The CDR3 contains 17 residues. Germline CDR1 MGHDK, CDR2 SYGVNS. As DNA, the CDR3 is TGTGCCAGCAGTGAACTGACTAGCGGGGGCGTCCAGGAGACCCAGTACTTC. This translates into CASSELTSGGVQETQYF.

The V and J genes are TRBV20-1 and TRBJ2-1, with D hard to call. This CDR3 is 13 amino acids long. Trimming removed 3 bases from V and 2 bases from J, with 8 bases in between. The germline V gene encodes CDR1 DFQATT and CDR2 SNEGSKA (reference sequence). Here the CDR3 reads CSASDPAYNEQFF. The DNA of the CDR3 is TGCAGTGCTAGCGACCCAGCCTACAATGAGCAGTTCTTC.

This clonotype occurred a few times. V usage is TRBV6-5 and J usage is TRBJ2-7; 10 nucleotides agree with TRBD2. This CDR3 is built from 13 residues. In germline, CDR1 is MNHEY, CDR2 SVGAGI. V lost 11 bases to trimming and J lost 0 bases; unmatched junction nucleotides: 4. The CDR3 coding sequence is TGTGCCGTGCTAGCGGGAGCCTCCTACGAGCAGTACTTC. Translating it yields CAVLAGASYEQYF.

The V call is TRBV5-1, the J call TRBJ2-1; 7 bases match TRBD2. Germline CDR1 and CDR2: SGHRS and YFSETQ. V was pared by 4 bases and J by 7 bases, with 17 bases of the junction left unmatched. The CDR3 is made up of 17 amino acids. The CDR3 region is CASSLAAGVERRNEQFF. CDR3 DNA sequence: TGCGCCAGCAGCCTGGCCGCGGGAGTCGAGCGGAGGAATGAGCAGTTCTTC. Full variable domain (remainder filled in from reference TRBV5-1 and TRBJ2-1): KAGVTQTPRYLIKTRGQQVTLSCSPISGHRSVSWYQQTPGQGLQFLFEYFSETQRNKGNFPGRFSGRQFSNSRSEMNVSTLELGDSALYLCASSLAAGVERRNEQFFGPGTRLTVL.

This clonotype was seen more than once but under ten times. V usage is TRBV10-3 and J usage is TRBJ1-2; D not certain. V was pared by 6 bases and J by 2 bases, with 10 bases between. CDR3 length: 13 residues. The germline V gene encodes CDR1 ENHRY and CDR2 SYGVKD. CDR3 sequence reads: CAIRSDGNYGYTF. The DNA of the CDR3 is TGTGCCATCAGATCGGACGGGAACTATGGCTACACCTTC.

This clonotype has a handful of counts. V gene TRBV6-2 or TRBV6-3 combines with J gene TRBJ1-5; D ambiguous. Trimming stripped 6 bases from V and 6 bases from J, with 9 bases between. The CDR3 consists of 12 residues. In germline, CDR1 is MNHEY, CDR2 SVGEGT. CDR3 amino acids: CASRGVSQPQHF. The CDR3 DNA sequence: TGTGCCAGCAGGGGTGTGAGTCAGCCCCAGCATTTT.